The TCR beta chain under discussion was sequenced for a study of blood T cell repertoires in COVID-19. Original processing methods: How many nucleated cells were present was estimated from reference gene primer amplification. Repertoires were generated with immunoSEQ multiplex PCR, while TCRdb's copy carries only in-frame clones and drops some. That table supplies the V and J calls and clone size; D and trimming were determined from the DNA. The sample holds some 160,000 clones, around 82% seen once. V was clipped by 2 bases and J by 6 bases; unmatched bases: 2. CDR1 is ENHRY and CDR2 is SYGVKD in the germline V gene. There are 15 residues in the CDR3.

This sequence originates from a woman between 65 and 79 years old who had recovered from COVID-19. Sample: peripheral blood. J is TRBJ2-2 and V is TRBV10-3; TRBD1 matches at 11 bases. In nucleotides, the CDR3 is TGTGCCATCAGTGAGGGACAGGGGGCGTCCGGGGAGCTGTTTTTT. This translates into CAISEGQGASGELFF.